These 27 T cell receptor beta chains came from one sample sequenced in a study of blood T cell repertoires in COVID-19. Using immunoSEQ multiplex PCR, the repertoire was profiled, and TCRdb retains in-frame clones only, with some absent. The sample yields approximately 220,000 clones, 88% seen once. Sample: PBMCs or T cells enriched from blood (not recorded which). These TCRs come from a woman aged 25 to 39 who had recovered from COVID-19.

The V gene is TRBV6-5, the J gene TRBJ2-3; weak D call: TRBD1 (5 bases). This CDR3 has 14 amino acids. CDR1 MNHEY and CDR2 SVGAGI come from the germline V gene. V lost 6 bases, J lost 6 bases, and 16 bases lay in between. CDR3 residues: CASRDQAQVDTQYF. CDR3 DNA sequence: TGTGCCAGCAGGGACCAAGCACAGGTGGATACGCAGTATTTT.

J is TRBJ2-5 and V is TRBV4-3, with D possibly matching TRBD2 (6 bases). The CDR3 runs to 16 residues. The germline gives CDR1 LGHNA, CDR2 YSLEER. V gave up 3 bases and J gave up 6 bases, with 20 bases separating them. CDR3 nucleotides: TGCGCCAGCAGCCAGCTTTGGACTACCCCCCGGCAGACCCAGTACTTC. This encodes CASSQLWTTPRQTQYF.

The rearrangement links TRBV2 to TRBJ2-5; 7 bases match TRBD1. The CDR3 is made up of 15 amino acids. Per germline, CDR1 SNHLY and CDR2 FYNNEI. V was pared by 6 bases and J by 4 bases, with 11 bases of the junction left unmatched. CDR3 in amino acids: CASRDRLRAGETQYF. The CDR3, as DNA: TGTGCCAGCAGGGACAGGCTGCGTGCCGGAGAGACCCAGTACTTC.

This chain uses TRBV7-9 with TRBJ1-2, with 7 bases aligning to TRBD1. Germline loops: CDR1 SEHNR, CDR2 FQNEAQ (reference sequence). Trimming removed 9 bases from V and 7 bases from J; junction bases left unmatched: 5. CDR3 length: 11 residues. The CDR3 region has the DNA TGTGCCAGTAAACAGGGGCCTGGCTACACCTTC. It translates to CASKQGPGYTF.

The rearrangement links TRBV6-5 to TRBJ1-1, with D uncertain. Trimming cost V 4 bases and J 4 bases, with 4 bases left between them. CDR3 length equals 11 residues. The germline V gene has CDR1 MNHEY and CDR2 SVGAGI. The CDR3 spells CASSSSTEAFF. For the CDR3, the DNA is TGTGCCAGCAGTTCGAGCACTGAAGCTTTCTTT.

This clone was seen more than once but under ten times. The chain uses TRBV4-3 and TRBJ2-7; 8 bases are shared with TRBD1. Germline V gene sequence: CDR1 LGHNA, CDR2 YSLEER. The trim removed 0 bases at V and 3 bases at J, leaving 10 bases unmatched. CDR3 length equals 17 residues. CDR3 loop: CASSQDMGAGGFYEQYF. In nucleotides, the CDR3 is TGCGCCAGCAGCCAAGATATGGGAGCAGGGGGCTTCTACGAGCAGTACTTC.

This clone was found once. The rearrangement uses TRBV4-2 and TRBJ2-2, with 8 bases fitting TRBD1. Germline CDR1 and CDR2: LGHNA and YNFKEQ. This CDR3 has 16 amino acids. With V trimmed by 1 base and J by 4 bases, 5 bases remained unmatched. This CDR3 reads CASSQVQGATTGELFF. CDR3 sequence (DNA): TGTGCCAGCAGCCAAGTCCAGGGGGCTACCACCGGGGAGCTGTTTTTT.

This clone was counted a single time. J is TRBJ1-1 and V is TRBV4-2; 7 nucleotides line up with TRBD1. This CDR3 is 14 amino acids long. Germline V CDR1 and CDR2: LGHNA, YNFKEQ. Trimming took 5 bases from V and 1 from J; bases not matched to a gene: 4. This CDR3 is CASSNNRGNTEAFF. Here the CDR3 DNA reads TGTGCCAGCAGCAATAACAGGGGGAACACTGAAGCTTTCTTT.

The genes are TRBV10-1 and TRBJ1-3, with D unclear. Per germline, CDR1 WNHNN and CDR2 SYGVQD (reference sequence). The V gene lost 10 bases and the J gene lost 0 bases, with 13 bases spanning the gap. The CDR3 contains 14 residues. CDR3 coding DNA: TGCGCCACAAGAATTCGGAGCTCTGGAAACACCATATATTTT. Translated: CATRIRSSGNTIYF.

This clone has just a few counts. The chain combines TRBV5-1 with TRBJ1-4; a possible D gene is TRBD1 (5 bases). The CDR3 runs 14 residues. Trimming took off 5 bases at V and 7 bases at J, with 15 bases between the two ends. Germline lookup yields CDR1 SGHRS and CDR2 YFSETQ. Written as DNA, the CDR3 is TGCGCCAGCAGTTTAGAGGGGCGGGGTGAAAAACTGTTTTTT. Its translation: CASSLEGRGEKLFF.

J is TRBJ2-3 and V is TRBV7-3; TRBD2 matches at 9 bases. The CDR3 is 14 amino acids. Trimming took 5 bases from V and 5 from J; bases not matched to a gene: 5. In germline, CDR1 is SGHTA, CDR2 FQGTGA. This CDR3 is CASSVSGGVDTQYF. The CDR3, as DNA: TGTGCCAGCAGCGTTAGCGGGGGAGTAGATACGCAGTATTTT.

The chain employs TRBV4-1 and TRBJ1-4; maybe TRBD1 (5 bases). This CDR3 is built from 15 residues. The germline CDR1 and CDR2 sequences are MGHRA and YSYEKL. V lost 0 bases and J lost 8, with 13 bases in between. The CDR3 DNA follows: TGCGCCAGCAGCCAAGAGAAGGGGCGAAAAGAAAAACTGTTTTTT. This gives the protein CASSQEKGRKEKLFF.

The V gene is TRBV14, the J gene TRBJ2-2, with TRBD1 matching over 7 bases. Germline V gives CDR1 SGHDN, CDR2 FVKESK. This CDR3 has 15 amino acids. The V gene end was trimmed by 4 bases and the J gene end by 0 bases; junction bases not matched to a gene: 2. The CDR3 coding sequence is TGTGCCAGCAGCCCGGGACAGCCGAACACCGGGGAGCTGTTTTTT. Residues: CASSPGQPNTGELFF.

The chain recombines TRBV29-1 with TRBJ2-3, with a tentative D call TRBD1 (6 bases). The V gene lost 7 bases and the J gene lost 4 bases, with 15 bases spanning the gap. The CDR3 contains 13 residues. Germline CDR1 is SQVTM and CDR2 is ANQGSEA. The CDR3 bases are TGCAGCGCCGTTACAGGGTTCCCAGATACGCAGTATTTT. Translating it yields CSAVTGFPDTQYF.

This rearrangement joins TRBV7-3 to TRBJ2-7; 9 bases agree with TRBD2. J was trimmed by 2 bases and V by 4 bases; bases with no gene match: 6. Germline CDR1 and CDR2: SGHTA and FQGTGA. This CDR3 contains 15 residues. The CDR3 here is CASSSLAGPTYEQYF. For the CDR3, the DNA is TGTGCCAGCAGCTCACTAGCGGGTCCTACCTACGAGCAGTACTTC. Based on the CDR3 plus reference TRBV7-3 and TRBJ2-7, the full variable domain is GAGVSQTPSNKVTEKGKYVELRCDPISGHTALYWYRQSLGQGPEFLIYFQGTGAADDSGLPNDRFFAVRPEGSVSTLKIQRTERGDSAVYLCASSSLAGPTYEQYFGPGTRLTVT.

The CDR3 DNA sequence: TGTGCCAGCAGCCCCGCCAGGGGGTTTAACTATGGCTACACCTTC. It translates to CASSPARGFNYGYTF. This chain connects TRBV3-1 (or the pseudogene TRBV3-2) to TRBJ1-2, with 7 positions matching TRBD1. Trimming removed 4 bases from V and 1 base from J; junction bases left unmatched: 6. The germline CDR1 and CDR2 sequences are LGHDT and YNNKEL (reference sequence). This CDR3 comprises 15 residues.

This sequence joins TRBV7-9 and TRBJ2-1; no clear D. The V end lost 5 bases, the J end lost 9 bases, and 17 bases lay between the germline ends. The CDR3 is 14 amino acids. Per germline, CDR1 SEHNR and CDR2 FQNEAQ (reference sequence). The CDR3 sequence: CASSPTSGGLEQFF. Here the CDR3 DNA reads TGTGCCAGCAGCCCCACGTCAGGTGGGCTTGAGCAGTTCTTC.

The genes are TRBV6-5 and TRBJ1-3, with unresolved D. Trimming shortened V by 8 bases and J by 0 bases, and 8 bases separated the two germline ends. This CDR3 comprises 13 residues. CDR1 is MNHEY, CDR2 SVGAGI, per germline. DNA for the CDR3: TGTGCCAGCCGAGAGGGCTCTGGAAACACCATATATTTT. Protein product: CASREGSGNTIYF.

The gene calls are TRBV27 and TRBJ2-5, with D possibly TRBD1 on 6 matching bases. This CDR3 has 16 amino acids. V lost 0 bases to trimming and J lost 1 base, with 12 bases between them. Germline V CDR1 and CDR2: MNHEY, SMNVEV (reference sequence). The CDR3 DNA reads TGTGCCAGCAGTTTATCTCAGGGGACCATCCAAGAGACCCAGTACTTC. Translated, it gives CASSLSQGTIQETQYF.

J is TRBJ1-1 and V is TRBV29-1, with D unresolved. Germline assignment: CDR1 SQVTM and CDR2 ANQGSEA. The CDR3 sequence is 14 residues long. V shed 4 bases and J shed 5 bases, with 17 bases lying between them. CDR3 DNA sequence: TGCAGCGTTGTCCCCTCGGAGAAGCCGACTGAAGCTTTCTTT. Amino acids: CSVVPSEKPTEAFF.

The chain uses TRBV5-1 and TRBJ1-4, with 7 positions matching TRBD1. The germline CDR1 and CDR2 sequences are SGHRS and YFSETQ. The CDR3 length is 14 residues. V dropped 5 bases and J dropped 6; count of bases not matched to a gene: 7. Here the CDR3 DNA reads TGCGCCAGCAGTCTCCAGGGGGTTGATGAAAAACTGTTTTTT. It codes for CASSLQGVDEKLFF.

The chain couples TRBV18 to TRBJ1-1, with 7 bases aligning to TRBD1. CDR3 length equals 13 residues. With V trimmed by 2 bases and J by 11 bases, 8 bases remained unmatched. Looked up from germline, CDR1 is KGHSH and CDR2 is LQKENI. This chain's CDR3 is CASSPVGGVGAFF. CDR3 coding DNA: TGTGCCAGCTCACCAGTAGGGGGCGTGGGGGCTTTCTTT.

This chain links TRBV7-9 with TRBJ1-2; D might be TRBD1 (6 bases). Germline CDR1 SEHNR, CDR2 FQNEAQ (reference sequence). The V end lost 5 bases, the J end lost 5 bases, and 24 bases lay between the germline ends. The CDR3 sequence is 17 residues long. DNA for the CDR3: TGTGCCAGCAGCCATAGAGACCGGGACACTTCCCTTTATGGCTACACCTTC. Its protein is CASSHRDRDTSLYGYTF.

The DNA for the CDR3 is TGTGCCAGTAGTATTGGCCGAGGAAACTATGGCTACACCTTC. Translation: CASSIGRGNYGYTF. The chain combines TRBV19 with TRBJ1-2, with unresolved D. The CDR3 contains 14 residues. The V and J ends lost 3 bases and 2 bases respectively, with 10 bases between them. Germline V gives CDR1 LNHDA, CDR2 SQIVND (reference sequence). The entire variable domain, with the rest obtained from reference TRBV19 and TRBJ1-2, is as follows: DGGITQSPKYLFRKEGQNVTLSCEQNLNHDAMYWYRQDPGQGLRLIYYSQIVNDFQKGDIAEGYSVSREKKESFPLTVTSAQKNPTAFYLCASSIGRGNYGYTFGSGTRLTVV.

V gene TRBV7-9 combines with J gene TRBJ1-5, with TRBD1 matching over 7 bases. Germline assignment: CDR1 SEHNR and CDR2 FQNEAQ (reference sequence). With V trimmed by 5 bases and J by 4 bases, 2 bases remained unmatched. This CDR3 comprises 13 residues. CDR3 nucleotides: TGTGCCAGCAGCCGACAGGGAAATCAGCCCCAGCATTTT. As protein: CASSRQGNQPQHF. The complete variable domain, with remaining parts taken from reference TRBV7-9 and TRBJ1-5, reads DTGVSQNPRHKITKRGQNVTFRCDPISEHNRLYWYRQTLGQGPEFLTYFQNEAQLEKSRLLSDRFSAERPKGSFSTLEIQRTEQGDSAMYLCASSRQGNQPQHFGDGTRLSIL.

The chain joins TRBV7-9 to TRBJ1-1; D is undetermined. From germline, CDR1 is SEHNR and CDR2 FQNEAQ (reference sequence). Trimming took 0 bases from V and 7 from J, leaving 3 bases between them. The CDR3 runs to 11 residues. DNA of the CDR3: TGTGCCAGCAGCTTAGCTCTTGAAGCTTTCTTT. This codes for CASSLALEAFF. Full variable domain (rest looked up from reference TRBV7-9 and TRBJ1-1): DTGVSQNPRHKITKRGQNVTFRCDPISEHNRLYWYRQTLGQGPEFLTYFQNEAQLEKSRLLSDRFSAERPKGSFSTLEIQRTEQGDSAMYLCASSLALEAFFGQGTRLTVV.

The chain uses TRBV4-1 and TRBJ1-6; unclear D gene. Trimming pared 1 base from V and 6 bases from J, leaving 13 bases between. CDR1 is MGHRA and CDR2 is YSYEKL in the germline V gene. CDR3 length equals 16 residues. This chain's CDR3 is CASSQGRDGVNSPLHF. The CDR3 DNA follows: TGCGCCAGCAGCCAAGGTCGGGATGGTGTTAATTCACCCCTCCACTTT.